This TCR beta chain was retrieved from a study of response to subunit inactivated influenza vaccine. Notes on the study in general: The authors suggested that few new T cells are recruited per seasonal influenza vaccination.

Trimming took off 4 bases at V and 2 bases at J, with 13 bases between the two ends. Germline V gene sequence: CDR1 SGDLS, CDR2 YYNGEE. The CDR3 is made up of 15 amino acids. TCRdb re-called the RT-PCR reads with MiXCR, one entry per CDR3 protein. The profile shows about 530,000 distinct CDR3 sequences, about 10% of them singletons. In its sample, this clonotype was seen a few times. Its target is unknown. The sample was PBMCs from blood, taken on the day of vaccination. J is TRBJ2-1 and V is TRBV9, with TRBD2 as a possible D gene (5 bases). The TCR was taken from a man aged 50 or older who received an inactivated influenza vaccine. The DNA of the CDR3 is TGTGCCAGCAGCTTTAGCGCCTCTGCCTACAATGAGCAGTTCTTC. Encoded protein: CASSFSASAYNEQFF.